This T cell receptor beta chain emerged from a study of cytomegalovirus exposure and HLA in healthy donors. 60 Vbeta and 13 Jbeta primers were used in PCR. Using immunoSEQ multiplex PCR, the repertoire was profiled, and TCRdb retains in-frame clones only, with some absent. The table includes some 110,000 clones, 75% to 90% detected once. The TCR sequence derives from a young man in good health and CMV-seronegative. Material: PBMCs.

The CDR3 is CASSEEGQGAEGTNEQFF. The CDR3 DNA sequence: TGTGCCAGCAGTGAAGAGGGACAGGGGGCGGAAGGTACCAATGAGCAGTTCTTC. The V and J genes are TRBV6-1 and TRBJ2-1, with TRBD1 matching over 12 bases. There are 18 residues in the CDR3. The junction had 10 bases not matched to a gene; V was cut back by 1 base and J by 6 bases. Germline CDR1 and CDR2: MNHNS and SASEGT.